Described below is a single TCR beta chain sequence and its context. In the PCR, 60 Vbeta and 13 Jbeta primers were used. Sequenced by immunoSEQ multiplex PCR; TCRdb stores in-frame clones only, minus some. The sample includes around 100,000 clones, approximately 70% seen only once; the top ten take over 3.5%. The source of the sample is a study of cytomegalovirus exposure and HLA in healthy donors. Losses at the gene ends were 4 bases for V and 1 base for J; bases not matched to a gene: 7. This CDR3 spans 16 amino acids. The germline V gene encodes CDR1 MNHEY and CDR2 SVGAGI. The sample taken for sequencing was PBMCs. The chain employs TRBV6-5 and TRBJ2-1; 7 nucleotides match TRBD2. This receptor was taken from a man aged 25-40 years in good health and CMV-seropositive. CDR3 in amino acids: CASSSGRGSSYNEQFF. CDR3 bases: TGTGCCAGCAGTTCTGGGCGGGGGAGTTCCTACAATGAGCAGTTCTTC.